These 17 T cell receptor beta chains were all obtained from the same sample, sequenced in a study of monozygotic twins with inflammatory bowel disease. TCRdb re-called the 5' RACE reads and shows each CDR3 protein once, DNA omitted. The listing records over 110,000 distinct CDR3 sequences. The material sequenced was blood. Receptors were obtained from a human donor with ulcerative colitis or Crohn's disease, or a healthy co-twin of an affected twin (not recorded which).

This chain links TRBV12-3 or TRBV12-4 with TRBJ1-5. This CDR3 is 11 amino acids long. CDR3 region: CASSLGLPQHF.

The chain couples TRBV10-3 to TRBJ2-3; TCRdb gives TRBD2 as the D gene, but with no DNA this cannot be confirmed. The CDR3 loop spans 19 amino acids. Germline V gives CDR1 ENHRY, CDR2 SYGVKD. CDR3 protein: CAISDSVTDSGVRGDTQYF.

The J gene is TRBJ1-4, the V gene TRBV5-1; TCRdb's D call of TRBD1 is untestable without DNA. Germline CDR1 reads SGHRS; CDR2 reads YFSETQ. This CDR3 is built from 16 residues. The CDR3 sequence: CASSRTGRATNEKLFF.

CDR3 loop: CASSSVGTKDNEQFF. The rearrangement links TRBV5-1 to TRBJ2-1; the TRBD2 assignment by TCRdb is unverifiable without DNA. This CDR3 spans 15 amino acids. CDR1 SGHRS and CDR2 YFSETQ come from the germline V gene.

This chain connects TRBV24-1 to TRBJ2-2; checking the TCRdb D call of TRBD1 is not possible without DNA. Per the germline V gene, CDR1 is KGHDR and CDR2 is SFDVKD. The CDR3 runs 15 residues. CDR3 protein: CATSAAGGSTGELFF.

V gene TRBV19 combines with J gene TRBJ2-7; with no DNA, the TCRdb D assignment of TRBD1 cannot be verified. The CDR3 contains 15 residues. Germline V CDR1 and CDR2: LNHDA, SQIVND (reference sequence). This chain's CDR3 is CASRGGDRGINEQYF.

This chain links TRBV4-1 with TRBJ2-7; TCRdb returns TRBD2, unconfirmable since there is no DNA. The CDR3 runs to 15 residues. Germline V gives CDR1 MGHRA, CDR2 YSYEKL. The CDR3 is CASSQVSGGAYEQYF.

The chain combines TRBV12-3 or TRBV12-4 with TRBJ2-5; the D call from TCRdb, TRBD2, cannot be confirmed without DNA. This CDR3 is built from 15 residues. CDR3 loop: CASSPAGTNQETQYF.

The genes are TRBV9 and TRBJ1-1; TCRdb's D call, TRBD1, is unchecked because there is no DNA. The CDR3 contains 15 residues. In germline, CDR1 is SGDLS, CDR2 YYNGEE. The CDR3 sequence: CASSVGGPMNTEAFF.

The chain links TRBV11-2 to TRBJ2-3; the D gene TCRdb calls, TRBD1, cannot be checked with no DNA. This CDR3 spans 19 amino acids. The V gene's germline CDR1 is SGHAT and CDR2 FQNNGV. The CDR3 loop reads CASSLVGFRLGGRTDTQYF.

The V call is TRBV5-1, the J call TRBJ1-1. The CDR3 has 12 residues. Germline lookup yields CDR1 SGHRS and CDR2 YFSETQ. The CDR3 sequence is CASSSGLTEAFF.

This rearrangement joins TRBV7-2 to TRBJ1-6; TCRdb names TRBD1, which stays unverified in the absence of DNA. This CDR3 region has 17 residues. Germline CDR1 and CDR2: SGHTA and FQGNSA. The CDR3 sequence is CASSSAPRGSYNSPLHF.

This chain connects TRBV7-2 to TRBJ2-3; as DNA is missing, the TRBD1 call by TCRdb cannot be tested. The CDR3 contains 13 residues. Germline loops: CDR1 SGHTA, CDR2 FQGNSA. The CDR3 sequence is CASSFTGYDTQYF.

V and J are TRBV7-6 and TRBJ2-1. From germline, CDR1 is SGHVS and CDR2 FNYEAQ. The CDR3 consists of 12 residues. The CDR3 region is CASNIAGNEQFF.

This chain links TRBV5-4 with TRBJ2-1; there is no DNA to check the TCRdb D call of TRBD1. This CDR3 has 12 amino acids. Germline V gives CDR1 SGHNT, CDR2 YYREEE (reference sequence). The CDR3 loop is CASSSSPGPQFF.

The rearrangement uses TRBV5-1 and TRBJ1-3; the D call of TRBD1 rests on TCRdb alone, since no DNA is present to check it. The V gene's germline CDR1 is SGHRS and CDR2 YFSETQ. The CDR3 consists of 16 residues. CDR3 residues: CASSLGQFAPGNTIYF.

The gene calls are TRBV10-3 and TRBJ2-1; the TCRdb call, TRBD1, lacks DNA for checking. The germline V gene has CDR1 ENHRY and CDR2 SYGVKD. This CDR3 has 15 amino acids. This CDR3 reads CAISDNAGTFNEQFF.